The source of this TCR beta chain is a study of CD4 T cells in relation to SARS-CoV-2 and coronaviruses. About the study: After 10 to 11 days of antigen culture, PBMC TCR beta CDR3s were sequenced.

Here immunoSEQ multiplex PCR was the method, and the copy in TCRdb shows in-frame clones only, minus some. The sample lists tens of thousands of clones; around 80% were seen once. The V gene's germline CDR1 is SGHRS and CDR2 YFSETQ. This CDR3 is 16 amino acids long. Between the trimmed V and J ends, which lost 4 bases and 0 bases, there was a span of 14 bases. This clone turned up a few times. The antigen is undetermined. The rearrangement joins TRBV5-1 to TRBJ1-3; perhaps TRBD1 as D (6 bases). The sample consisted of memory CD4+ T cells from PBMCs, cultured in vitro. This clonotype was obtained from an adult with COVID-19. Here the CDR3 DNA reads TGCGCCAGCAGCACCCCGACAGGAACCTCTGGAAACACCATATATTTT. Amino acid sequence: CASSTPTGTSGNTIYF.